Listed below are T cell receptor beta chains from one sample, sequenced in a study of blood T cell repertoires in COVID-19. Data came from immunoSEQ multiplex PCR; TCRdb stores just in-frame clones and leaves some out. The data hold roughly 300,000 clones, with about 90% observed a single time. What was sequenced was PBMCs or T cells enriched from blood (not recorded which). These receptors all come from a woman aged 25 to 45 who had recovered from COVID-19. Each CDR3 is given with its conserved first and last residue. D genes are given only for firm matches. Rows may omit the clone size; those that give it use once, few, many or a size class.

J gene | clone size | V gene | D gene | CDR3 protein | CDR3 DNA
TRBJ1-5 | . | TRBV3-1/TRBV3-2 | TRBD1 | CASSQGPRGQGESQPQHF | TGTGCCAGCAGCCAAGGACCACGGGGACAGGGGGAAAGTCAGCCCCAGCATTTT
TRBJ2-7 | . | TRBV19 | TRBD1 | CASSPLGGTVFYEQYF | TGTGCCAGTAGTCCCCTGGGTGGGACAGTTTTCTACGAGCAGTACTTC
TRBJ2-7 | . | TRBV28 | . | CASSWLGAEQYF | TGTGCCAGCAGTTGGCTAGGGGCCGAGCAGTACTTC
TRBJ2-7 | . | TRBV5-1 | TRBD1 | CASSLGQGGEQYF | TGCGCCAGCAGCTTGGGACAGGGCGGCGAGCAGTACTTC
TRBJ2-7 | once | TRBV18 | . | CASSGGGYDYEQYF | TGTGCCAGCTCAGGGGGGGGCTATGACTACGAGCAGTACTTC
TRBJ1-1 | once | TRBV9 | TRBD1 | CASSERQGGNTEAFF | TGTGCCAGCAGCGAAAGACAGGGGGGGAACACTGAAGCTTTCTTT
TRBJ1-1 | . | TRBV5-1 | TRBD1 | CASSLTGEGTEAFF | TGCGCCAGCAGCTTGACAGGGGAAGGCACTGAAGCTTTCTTT
TRBJ2-1 | . | TRBV7-8 | TRBD2 | CASSIHRTSNEQFF | TGTGCCAGCAGCATCCACCGGACTAGCAATGAGCAGTTCTTC
TRBJ2-1 | . | TRBV12-3/TRBV12-4 | . | CASSFGGEGEQFF | TGTGCCAGCAGTTTCGGCGGGGAAGGTGAGCAGTTCTTC
TRBJ1-1 | once | TRBV5-1 | TRBD1 | CASSADRVGNTEAFF | TGCGCCAGCAGCGCCGACAGGGTTGGGAACACTGAAGCTTTCTTT
TRBJ1-5 | . | TRBV18 | . | CASSRGDMYSDQPQHF | TGTGCCAGCTCCCGGGGGGATATGTATAGCGATCAGCCCCAGCATTTT
TRBJ2-7 | . | TRBV7-6 | TRBD2 | CASSSIAGGYEQYF | TGTGCCAGCAGCTCCATAGCGGGGGGGTACGAGCAGTACTTC
TRBJ1-3 | . | TRBV3-1/TRBV3-2 | TRBD1 | CASGQGSGNTIYF | TGTGCCAGCGGACAGGGGAGCGGAAACACCATATATTTT
TRBJ1-1 | . | TRBV18 | . | CASSGYSGGTEAFF | TGTGCCAGCTCAGGGTATTCCGGGGGCACTGAAGCTTTCTTT
TRBJ2-3 | few | TRBV1 | . | CTSSHASGRFTDTQYF | TGCACCAGCAGCCATGCTAGCGGTAGATTCACAGATACGCAGTATTTT
TRBJ2-3 | once | TRBV4-2 | TRBD2 | CASSHPSSGETDTQYF | TGTGCCAGCAGCCACCCATCTAGCGGGGAAACAGATACGCAGTATTTT